This T cell receptor (beta chain) was sequenced in a study of blood T cell repertoires in COVID-19. The V gene end was trimmed by 0 bases and the J gene end by 4 bases; junction bases not matched to a gene: 2. This CDR3 contains 16 residues. Germline-derived CDR1 and CDR2 are SGHNT and YYREEE (reference sequence). Here immunoSEQ multiplex PCR was the method, and the copy in TCRdb shows in-frame clones only, minus some. This repertoire shows roughly 300,000 clones, over 75% found once; its top ten account for about 14%. J is TRBJ2-1 and V is TRBV5-4; 12 nucleotides line up with TRBD2. Sequencing was carried out using peripheral blood. The clonotype originates from a human donor in a cohort sampled during active COVID-19. CDR3 sequence reads: CASSLGGTSGYNEQFF. The DNA of the CDR3 is TGTGCCAGCAGCTTGGGCGGGACTAGCGGGTACAATGAGCAGTTCTTC.